Listed here are 20 T cell receptor beta chains from one sample, sequenced in a study of long-term antiretroviral therapy in people with HIV. Version v3.0 of the immunoSEQ assay ran at survey level. The table came from immunoSEQ multiplex PCR; TCRdb's copy has only in-frame clones and leaves some out. The sample yields just under 8,000 clones, roughly 80% seen once. The input for sequencing was unsorted PBMCs, taken 2.5 to 2.7 years before starting antiretroviral therapy. The receptors were sampled from a man aged 35 to 55 with HIV.

In this sample, this clone turned up once. This chain uses TRBV5-4 with TRBJ1-1; TRBD1 matches 12 bases. This CDR3 spans 16 amino acids. The V gene end was trimmed by 4 bases and the J gene end by 4 bases; junction bases not matched to a gene: 8. Germline V gives CDR1 SGHNT, CDR2 YYREEE (reference sequence). The CDR3 sequence: CASSRPGTGGGTEAFF. CDR3 sequence (DNA): TGTGCCAGCAGCCGTCCCGGGACAGGGGGCGGCACTGAAGCTTTCTTT.

In this sample, this clone turned up a few times. The rearrangement joins TRBV4-1 to TRBJ1-5; D remains ambiguous. The germline V and J ends were trimmed by 3 bases and 5 bases, with 11 bases remaining between them. The CDR3 is 14 amino acids. The V gene's germline CDR1 is MGHRA and CDR2 YSYEKL. CDR3 sequence reads: CASSQERLYQPQHF. DNA of the CDR3: TGCGCCAGCAGCCAGGAAAGATTATATCAGCCCCAGCATTTT.

This rearrangement joins TRBV30 to TRBJ1-1; 7 nucleotides align to TRBD1. The length of the CDR3 is 13 residues. Germline V lookup: CDR1 GTSNPN, CDR2 SVGIG (reference sequence). V trimming: 3 bases; J trimming: 5 bases; junction bases outside the gene matches: 6. CDR3 nucleotide sequence: TGTGCCTGGAGGCCAGGGGGGAGGACTGAAGCTTTCTTT. Amino acid sequence: CAWRPGGRTEAFF.

This clone was detected only a few times. V usage is TRBV19 and J usage is TRBJ2-2; no clear D. Germline lookup yields CDR1 LNHDA and CDR2 SQIVND (reference sequence). V was clipped by 5 bases and J by 5 bases, with 9 bases between them. The CDR3 is 13 residues long. DNA of the CDR3: TGTGCCAGTAGTCCTAGATTTACCGGGGAGCTGTTTTTT. As protein: CASSPRFTGELFF.

This chain uses TRBV7-2 with TRBJ1-2; D is unclear. Trimming took 5 bases from V and 4 from J, leaving 11 bases between them. This CDR3 is 13 amino acids long. Germline V lookup: CDR1 SGHTA, CDR2 FQGNSA. Written as DNA, the CDR3 is TGTGCCAGCAGCCAGGACGGGATCTATGGCTACACCTTC. Its translation is CASSQDGIYGYTF.

V and J are TRBV5-4 and TRBJ2-1; D possibly matches TRBD1 or TRBD2 (5 bases each). The V gene's germline CDR1 is SGHNT and CDR2 YYREEE (reference sequence). This CDR3 is 15 amino acids long. Trimming stripped 0 bases from V and 8 bases from J, with 15 bases between. The CDR3 region is CASSLAGTPSDEQFF. The CDR3 region has the DNA TGTGCCAGCAGCTTGGCCGGGACCCCGAGCGATGAGCAGTTCTTC. Looking up the rest from reference TRBV5-4 and TRBJ2-1 gives the full variable domain: ETGVTQSPTHLIKTRGQQVTLRCSSQSGHNTVSWYQQALGQGPQFIFQYYREEENGRGNFPPRFSGLQFPNYSSELNVNALELDDSALYLCASSLAGTPSDEQFFGPGTRLTVL.

The J gene is TRBJ1-5, the V gene TRBV30; TRBD1 is a possible D gene (5 bases). CDR3 length: 14 residues. The V gene lost 2 bases and the J gene lost 4 bases, with 12 bases spanning the gap. The germline CDR1 and CDR2 sequences are GTSNPN and SVGIG (reference sequence). DNA of the CDR3: TGTGCCTGGAGTCCCTCCCAGGGAAATCAGCCCCAGCATTTT. This gives the protein CAWSPSQGNQPQHF.

The rearrangement links TRBV14 to TRBJ1-3; D unclear. With 3 bases removed from V and 3 bases from J, the gap between germline ends came to 6 bases. In germline, CDR1 is SGHDN, CDR2 FVKESK. This CDR3 is built from 13 residues. The CDR3 bases are TGTGCCAGCAGCCAGCGAATTGGAAACACCATATATTTT. This codes for CASSQRIGNTIYF. Full variable domain (outside the CDR3, taken from reference TRBV14 and TRBJ1-3): EAGVTQFPSHSVIEKGQTVTLRCDPISGHDNLYWYRRVMGKEIKFLLHFVKESKQDESGMPNNRFLAERTGGTYSTLKVQPAELEDSGVYFCASSQRIGNTIYFGEGSWLTVV.

This chain connects TRBV7-2 to TRBJ2-3, with 9 positions matching TRBD1. V lost 5 bases to trimming and J lost 5 bases; unmatched junction nucleotides: 5. There are 14 residues in the CDR3. CDR1 is SGHTA, CDR2 FQGNSA, per germline. The CDR3 DNA follows: TGTGCCAGCAGCCTACAGGGGGCGGAAGATACGCAGTATTTT. It yields the protein CASSLQGAEDTQYF. Full variable domain (outside the CDR3, taken from reference TRBV7-2 and TRBJ2-3): GAGVSQSPSNKVTEKGKDVELRCDPISGHTALYWYRQSLGQGLEFLIYFQGNSAPDKSGLPSDRFSAERTGGSVSTLTIQRTQQEDSAVYLCASSLQGAEDTQYFGPGTRLTVL.

A word on this clone: At one of its ends the junction is not consistent with the germline gene, which may arise from a read error. The V and J genes are TRBV30 and TRBJ2-2; perhaps D is TRBD1 or TRBD2 (5 bases each). Germline V gene sequence: CDR1 GTSNPN, CDR2 SVGIG (reference sequence). The CDR3 extends over 11 amino acids. The CDR3: CAWSDRGELVF. CDR3 sequence (DNA): TGTGCCTGGAGTGATCGAGGGGAGCTGGTTTTT.

J is TRBJ1-1 and V is TRBV18; D call uncertain. Germline V gene lookup returns CDR1 KGHSH and CDR2 LQKENI. The CDR3 length is 12 residues. The V gene lost 6 bases and the J gene lost 4 bases, with 9 bases spanning the gap. The CDR3 protein is CASSPEGTEAFF. CDR3 coding DNA: TGTGCCAGCTCTCCGGAGGGCACTGAAGCTTTCTTT.

This chain connects TRBV7-7 to TRBJ2-1, with TRBD1 identical over 7 bases. The germline V gene encodes CDR1 SSHAT and CDR2 FNYEAQ (reference sequence). Trimming removed 5 bases from V and 5 bases from J; junction bases left unmatched: 9. This CDR3 is built from 15 residues. The CDR3 reads CASSPGTELHNEQFF. CDR3 DNA: TGTGCCAGCAGCCCGGGGACAGAACTACACAATGAGCAGTTCTTC.

The V call is TRBV6-5, the J call TRBJ2-7; 8 bases map to TRBD2. The CDR3 is 15 amino acids. V lost 6 bases and J lost 2; bases outside the gene matches: 9. Germline V gene lookup returns CDR1 MNHEY and CDR2 SVGAGI. Written as DNA, the CDR3 is TGTGCCAGCAGGGACGACTCAGCGGGGGCCTACGAGCAGTACTTC. Translated, it gives CASRDDSAGAYEQYF.

V gene TRBV27 combines with J gene TRBJ1-6, with D uncertain. This CDR3 is built from 16 residues. V was clipped by 3 bases and J by 4 bases, with 13 bases between them. Looked up from germline, CDR1 is MNHEY and CDR2 is SMNVEV (reference sequence). This CDR3 is CASSFSPGSYNSPLHF. The CDR3 DNA follows: TGTGCCAGCAGTTTCTCGCCGGGCTCTTATAATTCACCCCTCCACTTT.

The chain recombines TRBV27 with TRBJ2-3; D unresolved. Trimming took off 7 bases at V and 3 bases at J, with 14 bases between the two ends. The CDR3 is 14 residues long. Germline loops: CDR1 MNHEY, CDR2 SMNVEV (reference sequence). The CDR3 sequence: CASTGKGLTDTQYF. In DNA, the CDR3 is TGTGCCAGCACCGGAAAGGGATTAACAGATACGCAGTATTTT.

V is TRBV5-1 and J is TRBJ2-7; 13 bases agree with TRBD2. This CDR3 has 14 residues. Germline V lookup: CDR1 SGHRS, CDR2 YFSETQ. V lost 5 bases to trimming and J lost 6 bases; unmatched junction nucleotides: 5. CDR3 coding DNA: TGCGCCAGCAGTTCGGGACTAGCGGGGTTCGAGCAGTACTTC. Protein: CASSSGLAGFEQYF.

The genes are TRBV28 and TRBJ2-3; tentatively, D is TRBD1 or TRBD2 (5 bases each). The V end lost 5 bases, the J end lost 4 bases, and 13 bases lay between the germline ends. Looked up from germline, CDR1 is MDHEN and CDR2 is SYDVKM. The CDR3 contains 14 residues. CDR3 coding DNA: TGTGCCAGCAGTGGGTGGGGGAAGTCAGATACGCAGTATTTT. It specifies CASSGWGKSDTQYF.

The chain links TRBV7-2 to TRBJ1-3; D perhaps matches TRBD1 (6 bases). Germline CDR1 and CDR2: SGHTA and FQGNSA. Trimming cost V 0 bases and J 0 bases, with 6 bases left between them. The CDR3 runs 15 residues. The CDR3 here is CASSLAQGSGNTIYF. The CDR3 DNA follows: TGTGCCAGCAGCTTAGCACAGGGCTCTGGAAACACCATATATTTT.

The chain combines TRBV5-1 with TRBJ1-3, with 7 bases lining up with TRBD1. Germline V gene lookup returns CDR1 SGHRS and CDR2 YFSETQ. The CDR3 runs 16 residues. Trimming at V came to 2 bases and at J to 7 bases, leaving 12 bases not matched to a gene. CDR3 region: CASSFRQGKDRNTIYF. CDR3 DNA sequence: TGCGCCAGCAGCTTTCGACAGGGTAAAGATCGCAACACCATATATTTT.

A single count supports this clone. The V call is TRBV5-4, the J call TRBJ1-1; tentatively, D is TRBD1 (5 bases). This CDR3 contains 16 residues. V was clipped by 4 bases and J by 1 base, with 17 bases between them. The germline V gene has CDR1 SGHNT and CDR2 YYREEE (reference sequence). CDR3 loop: CASSRGVKQQNTEAFF. The CDR3 region has the DNA TGTGCCAGCAGCCGGGGCGTGAAACAGCAGAACACTGAAGCTTTCTTT.